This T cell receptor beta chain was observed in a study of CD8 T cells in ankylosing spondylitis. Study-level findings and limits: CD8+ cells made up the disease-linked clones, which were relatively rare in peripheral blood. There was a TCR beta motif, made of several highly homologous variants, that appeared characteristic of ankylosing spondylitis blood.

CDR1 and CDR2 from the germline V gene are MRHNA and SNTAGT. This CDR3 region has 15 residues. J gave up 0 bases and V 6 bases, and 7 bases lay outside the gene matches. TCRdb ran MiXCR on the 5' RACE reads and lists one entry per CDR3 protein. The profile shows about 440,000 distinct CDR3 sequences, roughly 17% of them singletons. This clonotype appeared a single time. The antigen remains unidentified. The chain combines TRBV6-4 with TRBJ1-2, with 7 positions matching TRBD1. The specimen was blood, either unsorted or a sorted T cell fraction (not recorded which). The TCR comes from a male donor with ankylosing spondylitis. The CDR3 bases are TGTGCCAGCAGCGTTGAACAGGGGTCTAACTATGGCTACACCTTC. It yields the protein CASSVEQGSNYGYTF.